These 7 T cell receptor beta chains came from one sample sequenced in a study of technical replicates of blood from several donors (dated by TCRdb to 2015 to 2018). The library came from the immunoSEQ multiplex PCR assay. Held by TCRdb, this immuneACCESS table contains in-frame sequences only and omits some clones. Under half of the omission traces to an unresolved V gene where checked; the cause of the rest is unknown. The table for this sample lists fewer than 85,000 clones; 90% to 95% of them were counted only once. The ten largest make up 4% to 5% of the sample. Sequencing was carried out using PBMCs. Receptors were obtained from a human donor in good health. Some clones in this sample may be carry-over from other donors' samples.

The chain combines TRBV2 with TRBJ2-5; 9 bases align to TRBD1. Trimming at V came to 3 bases and at J to 5 bases, leaving 1 base not matched to a gene. The CDR3 runs to 13 residues. The V gene's germline CDR1 is SNHLY and CDR2 FYNNEI. CDR3 sequence reads: CASSEGQGETQYF. In DNA form, the CDR3 reads TGTGCCAGCAGTGAGGGACAGGGTGAGACCCAGTACTTC.

This chain joins TRBV7-9 and TRBJ1-3, with D uncertain. V lost 5 bases and J 4 bases, leaving 6 bases between the germline ends. The germline gives CDR1 SEHNR, CDR2 FQNEAQ (reference sequence). The CDR3 is 12 amino acids. The CDR3 region is CASSPMGNTIYF. In DNA, the CDR3 is TGTGCCAGCAGCCCCATGGGAAACACCATATATTTT.

The chain uses TRBV4-3 and TRBJ2-7; no clear D. This CDR3 has 16 amino acids. Germline loops: CDR1 LGHNA, CDR2 YSLEER. V was trimmed by 2 bases and J by 6 bases, leaving 20 bases between them. As DNA, the CDR3 is TGCGCCAGCAGCCAATCAATGGCCGGCACCGGGTCCGAGCAGTACTTC. Protein sequence: CASSQSMAGTGSEQYF.

V gene TRBV7-2 combines with J gene TRBJ2-7; D is unclear. Germline V lookup: CDR1 SGHTA, CDR2 FQGNSA. The V gene lost 6 bases and the J gene lost 6 bases, with 12 bases spanning the gap. The CDR3 runs 12 residues. CDR3 in amino acids: CASSPSGLEQYF. The CDR3 bases are TGTGCCAGCAGTCCGTCGGGTCTCGAGCAGTACTTC.

The chain is built from TRBV11-1 and TRBJ2-7; 7 nucleotides match TRBD2. The CDR3 is 13 residues long. Germline V gene lookup returns CDR1 SGHAT and CDR2 FQDESV (reference sequence). V was clipped by 8 bases and J by 2 bases; unmatched bases: 6. The CDR3 coding sequence is TGTGCCAGCGCCCGGGACTATACCTACGAGCAGTACTTC. Translation: CASARDYTYEQYF. The full variable domain, rest sourced from reference TRBV11-1 and TRBJ2-7, is EAEVAQSPRYKITEKSQAVAFWCDPISGHATLYWYRQILGQGPELLVQFQDESVVDDSQLPKDRFSAERLKGVDSTLKIQPAELGDSAMYLCASARDYTYEQYFGPGTRLTVT.

The chain has TRBV9 and TRBJ2-6; no definite D call. V was cut by 4 bases and J by 1 base, with 9 bases left in between. This CDR3 spans 15 amino acids. Looked up from germline, CDR1 is SGDLS and CDR2 is YYNGEE. CDR3 sequence: CASSTSISGANVLTF. The DNA for the CDR3 is TGTGCCAGCAGCACATCCATTTCTGGGGCCAACGTCCTGACTTTC. Variable domain in full (rest from reference TRBV9 and TRBJ2-6): DSGVTQTPKHLITATGQRVTLRCSPRSGDLSVYWYQQSLDQGLQFLIQYYNGEERAKGNILERFSAQQFPDLHSELNLSSLELGDSALYFCASSTSISGANVLTFGAGSRLTVL.

V usage is TRBV10-3 and J usage is TRBJ1-1, with D unclear. The germline V gene has CDR1 ENHRY and CDR2 SYGVKD. Trimming shortened V by 0 bases and J by 4 bases, and 12 bases separated the two germline ends. The CDR3 has 15 amino acids. The CDR3 DNA sequence: TGTGCCATCAGTGAGTCGTTGTTGGCGGGCACTGAAGCTTTCTTT. Translation: CAISESLLAGTEAFF.